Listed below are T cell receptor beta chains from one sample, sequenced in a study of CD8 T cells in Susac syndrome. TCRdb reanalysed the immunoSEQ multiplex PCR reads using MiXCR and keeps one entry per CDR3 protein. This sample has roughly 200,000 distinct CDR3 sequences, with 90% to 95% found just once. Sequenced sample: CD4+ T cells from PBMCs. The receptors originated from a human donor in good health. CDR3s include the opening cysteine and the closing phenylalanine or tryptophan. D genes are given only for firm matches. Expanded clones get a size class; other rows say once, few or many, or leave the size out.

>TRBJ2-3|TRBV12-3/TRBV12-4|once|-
CASKRQGNTDTQYF
TGTGCCAGCAAACGCCAGGGGAACACAGATACGCAGTATTTT
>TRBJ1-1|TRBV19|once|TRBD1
CASSVRGQLNTEAFF
TGTGCCAGTAGTGTCAGGGGACAGTTGAACACTGAAGCTTTCTTT
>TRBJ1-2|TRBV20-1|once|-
CSAPTPRTDNYGYTF
TGCAGTGCCCCAACGCCTCGGACGGATAACTATGGCTACACCTTC
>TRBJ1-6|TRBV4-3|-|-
CASSQDRGTPLHF
TGCGCCAGCAGCCAAGACAGGGGAACACCCCTCCACTTT
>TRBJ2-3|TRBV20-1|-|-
CSASGSGRESADTQYF
TGCAGTGCTAGTGGGTCGGGTCGGGAGAGTGCAGATACGCAGTATTTT
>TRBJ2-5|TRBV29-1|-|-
CSVGQTIETQYF
TGCAGCGTTGGGCAGACCATAGAGACCCAGTACTTC
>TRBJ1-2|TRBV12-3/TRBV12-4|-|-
CASNLAGVRPYTF
TGTGCCAGCAACCTCGCGGGGGTTCGTCCCTACACCTTC
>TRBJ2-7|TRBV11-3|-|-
CASSSPRLIQAEQYF
TGTGCCAGCAGCTCCCCTCGACTAATCCAGGCCGAGCAGTACTTC
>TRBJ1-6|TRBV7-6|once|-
CASKGEDSPLHF
TGTGCCAGCAAAGGGGAGGATTCACCCCTCCACTTT
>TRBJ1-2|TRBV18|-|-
CASSPTEEYGYTF
TGTGCCAGCTCACCGACGGAGGAGTATGGCTACACCTTC
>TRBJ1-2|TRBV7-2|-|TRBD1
CASSLQGSDYGYTF
TGTGCCAGCAGCCTACAGGGGTCTGACTATGGCTACACCTTC
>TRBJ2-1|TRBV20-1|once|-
CSASGETYYNEQFF
TGCAGTGCTAGCGGGGAGACCTACTACAATGAGCAGTTCTTC
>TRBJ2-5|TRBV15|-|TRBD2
CATSGGLAGGPGETQYF
TGTGCCACCAGCGGAGGACTAGCGGGAGGACCTGGGGAGACCCAGTACTTC
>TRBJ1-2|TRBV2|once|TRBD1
CASSRQGVYGYTF
TGTGCCAGCAGCCGACAGGGAGTCTATGGCTACACCTTC
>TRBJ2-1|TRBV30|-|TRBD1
CAWSVRTGGDEQFF
TGTGCCTGGAGTGTACGGACAGGAGGTGATGAGCAGTTCTTC
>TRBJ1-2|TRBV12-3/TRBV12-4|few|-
CASSPRTANYGYTF
TGTGCCAGCAGTCCGCGGACAGCTAACTATGGCTACACCTTC
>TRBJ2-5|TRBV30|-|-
CAWSVTSETQYF
TGTGCCTGGAGTGTGACAAGCGAGACCCAGTACTTC
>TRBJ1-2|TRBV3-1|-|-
CASSIGAGDGYTF
TGTGCCAGCTCGATAGGGGCAGGGGATGGCTACACCTTC
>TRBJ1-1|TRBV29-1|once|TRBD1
CSVEEPGQGLTSEAFF
TGCAGCGTTGAAGAGCCGGGACAGGGACTTACATCTGAAGCTTTCTTT
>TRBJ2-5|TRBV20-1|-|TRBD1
CSAGQGRTSQETQYF
TGCAGTGCTGGACAGGGGCGAACCAGCCAAGAGACCCAGTACTTC
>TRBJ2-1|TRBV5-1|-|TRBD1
CASSLVGQNYNEQFF
TGCGCCAGCAGCTTGGTGGGACAGAACTACAATGAGCAGTTCTTC
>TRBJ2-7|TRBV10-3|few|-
CAISESHSSYEQYF
TGTGCCATCAGTGAGTCGCACAGCTCCTACGAGCAGTACTTC
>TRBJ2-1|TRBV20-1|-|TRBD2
CSALETSGYYNEQFF
TGCAGTGCTCTCGAGACTAGCGGGTACTACAATGAGCAGTTCTTC
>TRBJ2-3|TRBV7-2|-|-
CASSLPLHPGDTQYF
TGTGCCAGCAGCTTACCGCTGCACCCTGGGGATACGCAGTATTTT
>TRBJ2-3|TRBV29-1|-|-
CSVEGIPDTQYF
TGCAGCGTTGAGGGGATCCCAGATACGCAGTATTTT
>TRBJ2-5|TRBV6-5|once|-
CASSYVLIRGQEETQYF
TGTGCCAGCAGTTACGTTCTTATTAGGGGCCAGGAAGAGACCCAGTACTTC
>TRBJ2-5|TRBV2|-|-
CASSGYLIVAETQYF
TGTGCCAGCAGTGGCTACTTGATAGTTGCAGAGACCCAGTACTTC
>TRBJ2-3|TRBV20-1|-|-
CSARDVATDTQYF
TGCAGTGCTAGAGATGTGGCCACAGATACGCAGTATTTT
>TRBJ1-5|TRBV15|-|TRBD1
CATSRGAPGRGSLYSNQPQHF
TGTGCCACCAGCAGAGGGGCCCCGGGCAGGGGGAGTTTGTATAGCAATCAGCCCCAGCATTTT
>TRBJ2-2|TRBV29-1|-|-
CSARLSGELFF
TGCAGCGCCCGCCTTTCCGGGGAGCTGTTTTTT
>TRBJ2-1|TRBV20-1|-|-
CSSRTTGAPYNEQFF
TGCAGTTCAAGAACTACGGGGGCGCCCTACAATGAGCAGTTCTTC
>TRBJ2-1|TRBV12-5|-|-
CASELDAGGNEQFF
TGTGCTAGTGAATTAGATGCGGGTGGCAATGAGCAGTTCTTC
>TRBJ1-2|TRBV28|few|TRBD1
CASSSGTENYGYTF
TGTGCCAGCAGTTCCGGGACAGAGAACTATGGCTACACCTTC
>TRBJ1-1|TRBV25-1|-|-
CASSEWGLRGTEAFF
TGTGCCAGCAGTGAATGGGGGCTGAGGGGCACTGAAGCTTTCTTT
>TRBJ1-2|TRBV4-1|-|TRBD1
CASSLQGASGGYTF
TGCGCCAGCAGCCTACAGGGGGCGTCAGGGGGCTACACCTTC
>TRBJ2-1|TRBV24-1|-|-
CATGSGGSNEQFF
TGTGCCACGGGGTCCGGGGGCTCGAATGAGCAGTTCTTC
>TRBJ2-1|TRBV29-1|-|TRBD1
CSVDLGQGQFF
TGCAGCGTTGACCTCGGACAGGGGCAGTTCTTC
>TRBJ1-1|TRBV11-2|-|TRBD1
CASSLTDRATEAFF
TGTGCCAGCAGCTTAACCGACAGGGCAACTGAAGCTTTCTTT
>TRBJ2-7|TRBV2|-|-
CASSFGPQNEQYF
TGTGCCAGCAGTTTCGGGCCCCAGAACGAGCAGTACTTC
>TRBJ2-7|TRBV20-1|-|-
CSAYEQAVSSYEQYF
TGCAGTGCTTACGAGCAGGCGGTTTCCTCCTACGAGCAGTACTTC
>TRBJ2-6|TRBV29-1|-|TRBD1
CSAAGTGNSGANVLTF
TGCAGCGCCGCCGGGACAGGGAATTCTGGGGCCAACGTCCTGACTTTC
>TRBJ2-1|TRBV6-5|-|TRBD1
CASRLHRGTDHEQFF
TGTGCCAGCAGACTGCACAGAGGGACAGATCATGAGCAGTTCTTC
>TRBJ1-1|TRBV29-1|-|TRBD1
CSAVDRMNTEAFF
TGCAGCGCCGTGGACAGGATGAACACTGAAGCTTTCTTT
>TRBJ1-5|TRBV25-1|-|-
CASSESGKGRSNQPQHF
TGTGCCAGCAGTGAATCAGGGAAGGGTCGTAGCAATCAGCCCCAGCATTTT
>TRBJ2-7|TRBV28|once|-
CASRTGIAYEQYF
TGTGCCAGCCGTACAGGGATCGCCTACGAGCAGTACTTC
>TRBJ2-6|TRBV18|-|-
CASSPPRQPAGANVLTF
TGTGCCAGCTCACCACCGAGACAACCTGCTGGGGCCAACGTCCTGACTTTC
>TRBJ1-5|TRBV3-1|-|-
CASSSTRYQPQHF
TGTGCCAGCAGCAGCACACGTTATCAGCCCCAGCATTTT
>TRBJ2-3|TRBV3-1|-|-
CASSTDYPPQYF
TGTGCCAGCAGTACGGACTACCCGCCGCAGTATTTT
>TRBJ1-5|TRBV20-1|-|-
CSARQVGNQPQHF
TGCAGTGCTAGACAGGTCGGCAATCAGCCCCAGCATTTT
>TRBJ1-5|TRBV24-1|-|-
CATSEAGGQPQHF
TGTGCCACCAGTGAGGCAGGTGGTCAGCCCCAGCATTTT
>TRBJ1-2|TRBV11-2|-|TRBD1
CASSSLRGTAQKSRVYGYTF
TGTGCCAGCAGCTCCCTTAGGGGGACAGCCCAGAAGTCGAGGGTCTATGGCTACACCTTC
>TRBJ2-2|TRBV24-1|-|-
CATSDGQGRPKVGELFF
TGTGCCACCAGTGACGGCCAGGGAAGACCAAAAGTCGGGGAGCTGTTTTTT
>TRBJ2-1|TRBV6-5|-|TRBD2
CASSAGVAGSNEQFF
TGTGCCAGCAGTGCCGGGGTAGCGGGGTCCAATGAGCAGTTCTTC
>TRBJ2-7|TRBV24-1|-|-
CATSVPEVPPRNF
TGTGCCACCAGTGTTCCAGAGGTACCGCCGAGGAACTTC
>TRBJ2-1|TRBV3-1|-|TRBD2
CASSPRGGGGNEQFF
TGTGCCAGCAGCCCCCGGGGGGGCGGAGGCAATGAGCAGTTCTTC
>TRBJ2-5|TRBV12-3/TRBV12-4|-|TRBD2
CASSLDSGGRETQYF
TGTGCCAGCAGTTTAGATAGCGGGGGGAGAGAGACCCAGTACTTC
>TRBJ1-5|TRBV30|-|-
CAWSVNPNQPQHF
TGTGCCTGGAGTGTAAACCCCAATCAGCCCCAGCATTTT
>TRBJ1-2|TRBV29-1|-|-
CSVGLSGQGLAYGYTF
TGCAGCGTTGGCCTAAGTGGGCAGGGGTTGGCCTATGGCTACACCTTC
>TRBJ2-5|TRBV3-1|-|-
CASRPTGQETQYF
TGTGCCAGCAGACCGACTGGTCAAGAGACCCAGTACTTC